The 14 T cell receptor beta chains below come from one sample, sequenced in a study of graft-versus-host responses after intestinal transplantation. These receptors have no known antigen. Method: immunoSEQ multiplex PCR; TCRdb's copy keeps in-frame clones and lacks some. The sample yields about 94,000 clones, over 75% seen once. The sample in question was unstimulated CD8+ T cells sorted from spleen or lymph node cells, obtained before intestinal transplant. Receptor source: a human donor who received an intestinal transplant.

CDR3 in amino acids: CASSYGQISYEQYF. In DNA, the CDR3 is TGTGCCAGCAGTTACGGACAGATCTCCTACGAGCAGTACTTC. The chain employs TRBV6-5 and TRBJ2-7, with D perhaps TRBD1 (6 bases). The V gene lost 2 bases and the J gene lost 0 bases, with 8 bases spanning the gap. Per germline, CDR1 MNHEY and CDR2 SVGAGI. The CDR3 length is 14 residues.

This clone has only one observation. The V call is TRBV10-2, the J call TRBJ1-2, with no clear D. Per the germline V gene, CDR1 is WSHSY and CDR2 is SAAADI. This CDR3 spans 13 amino acids. Trimming took 0 bases from V and 4 from J, leaving 6 bases between them. CDR3 protein: CASSESVSYGYTF. For the CDR3, the DNA is TGCGCCAGCAGTGAGTCCGTTTCCTATGGCTACACCTTC.

The chain joins TRBV27 to TRBJ1-1; no clear D. V lost 6 bases, J lost 1 base, and 9 bases lay in between. Germline V gene lookup returns CDR1 MNHEY and CDR2 SMNVEV (reference sequence). The CDR3 has 13 amino acids. This chain's CDR3 is CASRAETNTEAFF. The CDR3 DNA follows: TGTGCCAGCAGGGCGGAGACGAACACTGAAGCTTTCTTT.

The V call is TRBV7-6, the J call TRBJ1-1; possible D gene TRBD1, 5 bases. The V end was cut by 1 base, the J end by 1 base, with 10 bases between. The CDR3 is 15 residues long. CDR1 is SGHVS, CDR2 FNYEAQ, per germline. The CDR3 here is CASSLDSGWNTEAFF. The CDR3 coding sequence is TGTGCCAGCAGCTTAGATTCAGGGTGGAACACTGAAGCTTTCTTT.

The V gene is TRBV5-1, the J gene TRBJ2-2; TRBD1 matches at 7 bases. After removal of 3 bases from V and 3 bases from J, the junction contained 2 bases not matched to a gene. This CDR3 spans 14 amino acids. CDR1 and CDR2 from the germline V gene are SGHRS and YFSETQ. The CDR3 loop reads CASSWQGDTGELFF. The CDR3 DNA follows: TGCGCCAGCAGCTGGCAGGGGGACACCGGGGAGCTGTTTTTT.

V and J are TRBV2 and TRBJ2-7; no definite D call. CDR1 and CDR2 from the germline V gene are SNHLY and FYNNEI. V lost 2 bases and J 2 bases, leaving 4 bases between the germline ends. This CDR3 spans 12 amino acids. This CDR3 reads CASSESAYEQYF. CDR3 DNA: TGTGCCAGCAGTGAATCCGCCTACGAGCAGTACTTC.

The rearrangement uses TRBV4-1 and TRBJ2-3, with 11 bases lining up with TRBD2. This CDR3 region has 14 residues. CDR1 is MGHRA, CDR2 YSYEKL, per germline. J was trimmed by 4 bases and V by 5 bases; bases with no gene match: 2. CDR3 amino acids: CASSVSGRADTQYF. CDR3 coding DNA: TGCGCCAGCAGCGTTAGCGGGAGGGCAGATACGCAGTATTTT.

The rearrangement links TRBV7-9 to TRBJ1-1, with 8 bases identical to TRBD1. V lost 10 bases, J lost 5 bases, and 18 bases stayed unmatched. The CDR3 has 16 amino acids. The germline gives CDR1 SEHNR, CDR2 FQNEAQ (reference sequence). The CDR3 sequence is CATTGVRQGSGTEAFF. CDR3 DNA sequence: TGTGCCACAACCGGGGTTCGACAGGGGAGTGGAACTGAAGCTTTCTTT.

V usage is TRBV19 and J usage is TRBJ1-5; weak D call: TRBD1 (5 bases). Germline V gene sequence: CDR1 LNHDA, CDR2 SQIVND (reference sequence). With 4 bases removed from V and 0 bases from J, the gap between germline ends came to 13 bases. The length of the CDR3 is 16 residues. This CDR3 reads CASSTRVPYSNQPQHF. The CDR3 bases are TGTGCCAGTAGTACCAGGGTCCCTTATAGCAATCAGCCCCAGCATTTT.

This clone was observed once. The chain couples TRBV9 to TRBJ1-2; D ambiguous. CDR3 size: 12 residues. V gave up 0 bases and J gave up 6 bases, with 6 bases separating them. Germline CDR1 SGDLS, CDR2 YYNGEE. The DNA of the CDR3 is TGTGCCAGCAGCGTAGGAGCAAATGGCTACACCTTC. As protein: CASSVGANGYTF.

The chain employs TRBV28 and TRBJ1-1; D is uncertain. The CDR3 totals 12 residues. The ends were cut back, 0 bases at V and 6 bases at J, with 5 bases in the middle. Germline V gene lookup returns CDR1 MDHEN and CDR2 SYDVKM. The DNA for the CDR3 is TGTGCCAGCAGTTTATGGGCGGCTGAAGCTTTCTTT. It codes for CASSLWAAEAFF.

This chain uses TRBV21-1 with TRBJ2-7; no check of the table's D call, TRBD1, against the DNA was made. TRBV21-1 counts as a pseudogene. This CDR3 region has 18 residues. This chain's CDR3 is CASSLLFPTGDKNYEQYF. In nucleotides, the CDR3 is TGTGCCAGCAGCCTCTTATTCCCGACAGGGGATAAGAACTACGAGCAGTACTTC.

This chain joins TRBV15 and TRBJ2-1, with 10 bases matching TRBD2. Germline V gene sequence: CDR1 LNHNV, CDR2 YYDKDF (reference sequence). V shed 3 bases and J 7 bases; nucleotides not matched to a gene: 6. The CDR3 extends over 15 amino acids. The CDR3 protein is CATSSLRLAGNEQFF. CDR3 bases: TGTGCCACCAGCAGCCTTCGACTAGCGGGTAATGAGCAGTTCTTC.

V and J are TRBV25-1 and TRBJ2-7; perhaps TRBD1 as D (5 bases). The CDR3 is 12 residues long. Trimming took 6 bases from V and 2 from J, leaving 8 bases between them. Germline CDR1 is MGHDK and CDR2 is SYGVNS. CDR3 loop: CASSMGPYEQYF. In DNA, the CDR3 is TGTGCCAGCAGCATGGGGCCCTACGAGCAGTACTTC.